This T cell receptor (beta chain) is from a study of T cells in Graves' hyperthyroidism and ophthalmopathy. The investigators amplified TCR beta CDR3 regions from RNA transcripts. TCR CDR3 underwent first-round RT-PCR with the HTBI primer set. TCRdb reprocessed the multiplex PCR reads with MiXCR, giving one entry per CDR3 protein. The table includes 350,000 to 400,000 distinct CDR3 sequences, approximately 20% detected once. The CDR3 loop spans 16 amino acids. Germline trimming cut 4 bases from V and 2 bases from J; bases unmatched to any gene: 9. Looked up from germline, CDR1 is SGHAT and CDR2 is FQDESV (reference sequence). There are many counts of this clonotype. The antigen is unknown. Study observations and caveats: Classification by a 13 V-J model distinguished ophthalmopathy from stable hyperthyroidism.

The rearrangement links TRBV11-1 to TRBJ2-5, with 8 bases that match TRBD1. Source material: blood. The TCR comes from a woman between 18 and 30 years old with Graves' hyperthyroidism. CDR3 sequence: CASSSPRTGIQETQYF. The CDR3 nucleotides are TGTGCCAGCAGCTCCCCGAGGACAGGGATACAAGAGACCCAGTACTTC.